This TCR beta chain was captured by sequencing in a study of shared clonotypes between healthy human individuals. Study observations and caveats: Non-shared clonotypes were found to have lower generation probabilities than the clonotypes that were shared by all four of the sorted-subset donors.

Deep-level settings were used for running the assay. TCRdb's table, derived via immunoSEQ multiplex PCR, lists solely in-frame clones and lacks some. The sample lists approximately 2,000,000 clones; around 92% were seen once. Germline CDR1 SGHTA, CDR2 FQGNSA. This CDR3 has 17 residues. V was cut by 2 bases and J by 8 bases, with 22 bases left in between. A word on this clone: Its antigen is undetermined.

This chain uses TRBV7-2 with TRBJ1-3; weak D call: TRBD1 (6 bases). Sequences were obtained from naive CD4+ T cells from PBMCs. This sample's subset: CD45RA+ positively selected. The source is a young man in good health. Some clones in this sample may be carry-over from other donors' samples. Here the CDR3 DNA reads TGTGCCAGCAGCTTATCTACCGCGGGGCAGGGGATGTACACCATATATTTT. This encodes CASSLSTAGQGMYTIYF.